The rows below give T cell receptor beta chains drawn from one sample of a study of T cell responses to AZD1222 COVID-19 vaccine. Some clones are missing from TCRdb's copy, which holds only in-frame ones; the method was immunoSEQ multiplex PCR. The data contain approximately 92,000 clones, 90% to 95% of them singletons. The specimen comprised peripheral blood, sampled on day 0 of AZD1222 vaccination. The receptors derive from an adult in good health. Each CDR3 is given without its conserved first and last residue. The order of the fields is J gene, V gene, CDR3 protein.

TRBJ2-7,TRBV5-6,ASSPEREFVYEQY
TRBJ2-5,TRBV4-2,ASSQGRDRAQY
TRBJ2-1,TRBV9,ASSVAASSYNEQF
TRBJ2-5,TRBV18,ASSPLTGLETQY
TRBJ2-3,TRBV7-2,ASTQKVRRDTQY
TRBJ2-1,TRBV3-1/TRBV3-2,ASSQVGWGSWSYNEQF
TRBJ1-1,TRBV11-2,ASSSVPRFGTEAF
TRBJ1-2,TRBV3-1/TRBV3-2,ASSQDPGNGYT
TRBJ2-3,TRBV2,ATLGRRQSTDTQY
TRBJ2-5,TRBV12-5,ASGGGPQETQY
TRBJ2-1,TRBV20-1,SASNPSGGASSYNEQF
TRBJ2-7,TRBV5-1,ASSYPGGVDEQY
TRBJ1-2,TRBV5-1,ASSLESPNYGYT
TRBJ1-5,TRBV6-2/TRBV6-3,ASSYSFWGRQPQH
TRBJ1-6,TRBV2,VSQGSSPLH
TRBJ2-5,TRBV2,ASTASGGAETQY
TRBJ2-1,TRBV6-4,ASSVETSGAEQF
TRBJ1-6,TRBV12-3/TRBV12-4,ASSLEGKSPLH
TRBJ1-2,TRBV7-9,ASNQERGAYGYT
TRBJ1-6,TRBV6-5,ASTPRSSYNSPLH
TRBJ1-5,TRBV7-2,ASSLGRGGNQPQH
TRBJ2-1,TRBV7-9,ASSLTLSLAGYHNEQF
TRBJ1-2,TRBV12-3/TRBV12-4,ASSLSRDGYT
TRBJ2-2,TRBV11-2,ASSPGLAGQGELF
TRBJ1-1,TRBV27,ASYRGVGTEAF
TRBJ1-6,TRBV4-1,ASSQAPPASSYNSPLH
TRBJ1-5,TRBV27,ASSLRTGWIAQH
TRBJ1-4,TRBV19,ASSIGTGYEKLF
TRBJ2-3,TRBV5-1,ASSLEGVADTQY
TRBJ1-6,TRBV11-2,ASSHGTNSPLH
TRBJ1-3,TRBV6-5,ASSYYGTHSGNTIY
TRBJ1-1,TRBV29-1,SVNDRDTEAF
TRBJ2-7,TRBV25-1,ASSGSGLREQY
TRBJ2-7,TRBV7-8,ASSGLAFTYEQY
TRBJ2-7,TRBV9,ASSDGGTGEHYEQY
TRBJ2-1,TRBV6-6,ASSRTSSNEQF
TRBJ1-2,TRBV24-1,ATSDGTGGMRGYT
TRBJ2-1,TRBV27,ASSFQGLAPEQF
TRBJ2-1,TRBV11-1,ASSRHGTDNEQF
TRBJ1-2,TRBV6-5,ASSLQGNYGYT
TRBJ2-1,TRBV6-5,ASSSGLAREQF
TRBJ2-1,TRBV11-2,ASSLDGGEQF
TRBJ2-7,TRBV5-1,ASSLMPGQGLPREQY
TRBJ1-4,TRBV4-2,ASSQDTGQGDEKLF
TRBJ1-1,TRBV7-9,ASSLARGVEAF
TRBJ1-3,TRBV19,ASRESSGNTIY
TRBJ2-1,TRBV27,ARVSGYPYNEQF